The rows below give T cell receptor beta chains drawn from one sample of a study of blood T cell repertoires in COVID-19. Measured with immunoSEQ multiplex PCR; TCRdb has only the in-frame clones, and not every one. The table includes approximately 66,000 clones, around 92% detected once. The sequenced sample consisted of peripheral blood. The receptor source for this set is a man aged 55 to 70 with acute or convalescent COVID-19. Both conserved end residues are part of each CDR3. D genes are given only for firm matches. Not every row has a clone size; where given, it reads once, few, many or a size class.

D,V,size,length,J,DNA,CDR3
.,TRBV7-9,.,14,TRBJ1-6,TGTGCCAGCAGCCAGGGCGGTTATAATTCACCCCTCCACTTT,CASSQGGYNSPLHF
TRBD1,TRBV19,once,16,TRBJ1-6,TGTGCCAGTAGTATATCTTTCAGGGGGCTTGGCTCACCCCTCCACTTT,CASSISFRGLGSPLHF
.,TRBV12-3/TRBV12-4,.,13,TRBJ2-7,TGTGCCAGCAGTTTAGCGACAGCGTACGAGCAGTACTTC,CASSLATAYEQYF
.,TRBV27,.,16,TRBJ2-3,TGTGCCAGCAGTACCTTCTCAGGGGTCTCGTCCGATACGCAGTATTTT,CASSTFSGVSSDTQYF
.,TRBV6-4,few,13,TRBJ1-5,TGTGCCAGCAGTGTTCGAGTGAATCAGCCCCAGCATTTT,CASSVRVNQPQHF
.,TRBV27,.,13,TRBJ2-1,TGTGCCAGCAGCTCAGGAACCTACAATGAGCAGTTCTTC,CASSSGTYNEQFF
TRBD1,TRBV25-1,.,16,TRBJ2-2,TGTGCCAGCAGACCGAGGACAGGGGGTGACACCGGGGAGCTGTTTTTT,CASRPRTGGDTGELFF
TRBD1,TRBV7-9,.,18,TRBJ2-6,TGTGCCAGCAGGCGGTCCGGGACAGGCGGATCTGGGGCCAACGTCCTGACTTTC,CASRRSGTGGSGANVLTF
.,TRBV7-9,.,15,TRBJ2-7,TGTGCCAGCAGCTTAGTTTCCGCGATGACCTACGAGCAGTACTTC,CASSLVSAMTYEQYF
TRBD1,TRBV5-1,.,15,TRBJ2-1,TGCGCCAGCAGCTCAGGGGACAGGGCAGGCAATGAGCAGTTCTTC,CASSSGDRAGNEQFF
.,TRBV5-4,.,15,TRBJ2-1,TGTGCCAGCAGCTCTAGCTCAAGCTCCTACAATGAGCAGTTCTTC,CASSSSSSSYNEQFF
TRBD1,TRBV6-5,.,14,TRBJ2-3,TGTGCCCACCTTCTAGACAGGGGTTCTGGAACGCAGTATTTT,CAHLLDRGSGTQYF
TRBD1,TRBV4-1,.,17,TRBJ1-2,TGCGCCAGCAGCCTAACAACAGGGGTCGTAGGGGACTATGGCTACACCTTC,CASSLTTGVVGDYGYTF
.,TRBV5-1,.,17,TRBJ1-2,TGCGCCAGCAGCCAAAGGCCGGTTGGAGACAGAGACTATGGCTACACCTTC,CASSQRPVGDRDYGYTF
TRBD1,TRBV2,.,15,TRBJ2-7,TGTGCCAGCAGTTTGAGGGGGCTTGGGGACTACGAGCAGTACTTC,CASSLRGLGDYEQYF
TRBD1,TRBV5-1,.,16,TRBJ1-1,TGCGCCAGCAGCCAAGGGACAGGGGGCAGTGGCACTGAAGCTTTCTTT,CASSQGTGGSGTEAFF
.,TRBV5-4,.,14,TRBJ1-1,TGTGCCAGCAGTTTTTCAGGGCGACGAACTGAAGCTTTCTTT,CASSFSGRRTEAFF
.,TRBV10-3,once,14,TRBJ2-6,TGTGCCATCAGACAGGGAACAGGGGCCAACGTCCTGACTTTC,CAIRQGTGANVLTF
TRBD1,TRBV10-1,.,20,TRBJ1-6,TGCGCCAGCAGCTGGACCGGGACAGGGGGCGCGATATCCTATAATTCACCCCTCCACTTT,CASSWTGTGGAISYNSPLHF
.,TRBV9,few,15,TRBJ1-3,TGTGCCAGCAGCCCCAGGGGAGTCTCTGGAAACACCATATATTTT,CASSPRGVSGNTIYF
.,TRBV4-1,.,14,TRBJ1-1,TGCGCCAGCAGATTTGAAACAGGGAACACTGAAGCTTTCTTT,CASRFETGNTEAFF
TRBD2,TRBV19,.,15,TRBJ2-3,TGTGCCAGTAGCACAGCGGGGGTGAACACAGATACGCAGTATTTT,CASSTAGVNTDTQYF
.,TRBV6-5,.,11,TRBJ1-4,TGTGCCAGCTACAAAAATGAAAAACTGTTTTTT,CASYKNEKLFF
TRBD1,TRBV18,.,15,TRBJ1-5,TGTGCCAGCTCACAAGGGACAGTCTCCAATCAGCCCCAGCATTTT,CASSQGTVSNQPQHF
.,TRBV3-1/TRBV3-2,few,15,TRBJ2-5,TGTGCCAGCAGCCAAGACAGCCGGGAAGGAGAGACCCAGTACTTC,CASSQDSREGETQYF
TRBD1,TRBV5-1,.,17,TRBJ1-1,TGCGCCAGCAGCTTACTACCCGGGACAGGGGGATACACTGAAGCTTTCTTT,CASSLLPGTGGYTEAFF
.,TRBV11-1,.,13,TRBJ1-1,TGTGCCAGCAGCCGTCAGGCGAACACTGAAGCTTTCTTT,CASSRQANTEAFF
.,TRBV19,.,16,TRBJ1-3,TGTGCCAGTACCGAAACAGGGATTGTGGCTGGAAACACCATATATTTT,CASTETGIVAGNTIYF
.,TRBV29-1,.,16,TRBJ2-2,TGCAGCGTTAATGGAGGGGCAGGATCGAACACCGGGGAGCTGTTTTTT,CSVNGGAGSNTGELFF